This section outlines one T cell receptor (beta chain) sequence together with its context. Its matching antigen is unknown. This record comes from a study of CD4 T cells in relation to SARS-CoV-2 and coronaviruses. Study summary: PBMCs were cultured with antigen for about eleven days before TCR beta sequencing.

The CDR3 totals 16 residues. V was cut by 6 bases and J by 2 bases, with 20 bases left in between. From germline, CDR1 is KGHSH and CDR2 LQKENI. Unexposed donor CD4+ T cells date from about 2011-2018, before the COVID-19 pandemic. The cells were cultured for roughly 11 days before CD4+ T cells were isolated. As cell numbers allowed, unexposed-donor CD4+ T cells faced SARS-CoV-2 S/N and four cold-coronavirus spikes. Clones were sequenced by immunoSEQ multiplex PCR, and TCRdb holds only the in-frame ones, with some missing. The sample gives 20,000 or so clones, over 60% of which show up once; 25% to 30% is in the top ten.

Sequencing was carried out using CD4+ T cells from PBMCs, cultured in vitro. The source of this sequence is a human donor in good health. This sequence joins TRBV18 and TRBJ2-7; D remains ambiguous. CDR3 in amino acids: CASSPGFQTYPYEQYF. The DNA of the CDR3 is TGTGCCAGCTCTCCGGGTTTCCAGACATATCCCTACGAGCAGTACTTC.